This TCR beta chain was captured in a study of CD4 T cells in relation to SARS-CoV-2 and coronaviruses. V lost 4 bases and J 0 bases, leaving 18 bases between the germline ends. The CDR3 runs to 17 residues. Germline CDR1 reads SGHTA; CDR2 reads FQGNSA. Unexposed donor CD4+ T cells date from about 2011-2018, before the COVID-19 pandemic. Isolation of CD4+ T cells took place after roughly nine days in culture. TCRdb's table, derived via immunoSEQ multiplex PCR, lists solely in-frame clones and lacks some. This table has approximately 21,000 clones, around 80% appearing once. A note on this clone: Its specificity is unknown.

Sequencing was performed on CD4+ T cells from PBMCs, cultured in vitro. The rearrangement links TRBV7-2 to TRBJ2-5; D possibly uses TRBD1 or TRBD2 (5 bases each). This TCR came from a human donor in good health. CDR3: CASSSGYRGANQETQYF. DNA for the CDR3: TGTGCCAGCAGCTCCGGGTATCGAGGGGCGAACCAAGAGACCCAGTACTTC.